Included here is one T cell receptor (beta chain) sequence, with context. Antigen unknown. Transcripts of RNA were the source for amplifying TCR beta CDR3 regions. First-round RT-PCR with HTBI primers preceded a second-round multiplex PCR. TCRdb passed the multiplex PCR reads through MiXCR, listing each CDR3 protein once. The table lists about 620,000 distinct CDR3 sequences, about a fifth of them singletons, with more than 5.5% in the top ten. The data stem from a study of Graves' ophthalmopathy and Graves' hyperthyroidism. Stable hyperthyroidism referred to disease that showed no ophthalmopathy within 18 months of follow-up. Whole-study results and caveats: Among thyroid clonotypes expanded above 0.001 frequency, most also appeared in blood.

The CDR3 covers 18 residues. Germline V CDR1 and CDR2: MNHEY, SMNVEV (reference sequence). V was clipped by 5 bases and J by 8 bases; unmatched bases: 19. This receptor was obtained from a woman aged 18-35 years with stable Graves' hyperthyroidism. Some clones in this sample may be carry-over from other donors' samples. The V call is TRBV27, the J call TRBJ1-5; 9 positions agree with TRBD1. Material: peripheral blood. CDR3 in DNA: TGTGCCAGCAGTAAGGGACAGGGTTATCCGTCGCCTGTTGAGCCCCAGCATTTT. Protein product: CASSKGQGYPSPVEPQHF.